This TCR beta chain originates from a study of cytomegalovirus exposure and HLA in healthy donors. This PCR relied on a set of 60 Vbeta primers and 13 Jbeta primers. Sequencing used immunoSEQ multiplex PCR; TCRdb keeps in-frame clones, though not all of them. The sample yields around 57,000 clones, about 90% seen once. Study conclusions and caveats: It was assumed in the presence/absence analyses that sequencing depth was roughly uniform across donors. Segments of the TCR beta V type were, in most cases, productive about 87% or about 30% of the time in an earlier analysis.

About this clone: Its cognate antigen is unknown.

The CDR3 totals 14 residues. CDR1 and CDR2 from the germline V gene are MNHNS and SASEGT. After removal of 10 bases from V and 3 bases from J, the junction contained 6 bases not matched to a gene. Sequencing was carried out using PBMCs. This receptor was identified in a man aged 25-45 years in good health and CMV-seropositive. This chain joins TRBV6-1 and TRBJ1-3, with 10 bases identical to TRBD1. The DNA of the CDR3 is TGTGCCACCATGGACAGGGGGAATGGAAACACCATATATTTT. Residues: CATMDRGNGNTIYF.